This TCR beta chain was identified during a study of regulatory T cells in long-lasting Graves disease. A word on this clonotype: The antigen is not known.

Time point indicated: persistent/refractory GD, antithyroid drugs over 5 years with positive TRAb. The TCR library was made from RNA that had been extracted from PBMCs in TRIzol. Study results and caveats: Lower TCR diversity characterized persistent Graves' patients relative to newly diagnosed patients.

The ends were cut back, 11 bases at V and 4 bases at J, with 15 bases in the middle. This CDR3 comprises 13 residues. Germline V CDR1 and CDR2: MDHEN, SYDVKM. Through Arm-PCR of CDR3 regions and iRepertoire HTBI primers, TCR beta libraries were built. TCRdb re-derived calls from the multiplex PCR reads in MiXCR, one entry per CDR3 protein. The sample lists about 660,000 distinct CDR3 sequences, about 30% occurring once. The V call is TRBV28, the J call TRBJ1-3; D is unclear. The receptor's source is a female donor with Graves disease. The sequencing here drew on peripheral blood mononuclear cells (PBMCs), taken when the disease was refractory, from a patient treated with antithyroid drugs. The CDR3 DNA reads TGTGCCGTCCCGGGCCCCTCGGGAAACACCATATATTTT. Translation: CAVPGPSGNTIYF.